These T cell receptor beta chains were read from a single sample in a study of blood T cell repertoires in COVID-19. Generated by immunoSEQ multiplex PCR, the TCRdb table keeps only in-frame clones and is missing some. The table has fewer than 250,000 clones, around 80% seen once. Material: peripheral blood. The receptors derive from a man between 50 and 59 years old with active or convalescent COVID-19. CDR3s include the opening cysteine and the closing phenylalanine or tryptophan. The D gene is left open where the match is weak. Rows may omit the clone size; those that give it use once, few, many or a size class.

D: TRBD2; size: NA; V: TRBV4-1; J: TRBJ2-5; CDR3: CASSPLAGGKETQYF
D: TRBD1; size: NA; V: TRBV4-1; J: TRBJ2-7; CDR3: CASSLEGQAPYEQYF
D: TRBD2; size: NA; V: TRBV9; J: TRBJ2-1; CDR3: CASSVEGGGLAGGRSYNEQFF
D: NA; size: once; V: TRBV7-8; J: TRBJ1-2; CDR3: CASSPPGGQALVGYTF
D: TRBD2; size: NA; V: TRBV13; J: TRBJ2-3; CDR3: CASSLLGGRGDTQYF
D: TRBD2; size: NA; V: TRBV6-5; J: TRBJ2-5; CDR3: CASNPGGLGEETQYF
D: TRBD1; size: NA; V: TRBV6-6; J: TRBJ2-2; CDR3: CASSYGTANTGELFF
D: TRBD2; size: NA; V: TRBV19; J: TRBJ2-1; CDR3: CASSIFVLAGGPYNEQFF
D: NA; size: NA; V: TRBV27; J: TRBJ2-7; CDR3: CASSLYVGTNEQYF
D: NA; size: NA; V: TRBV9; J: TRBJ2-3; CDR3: CASSVYGSTDTQYF
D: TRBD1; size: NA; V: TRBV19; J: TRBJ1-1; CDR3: CASKSQGALVSAEAFF
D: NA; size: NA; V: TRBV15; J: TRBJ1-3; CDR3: CATSRDLSSGNTIYF
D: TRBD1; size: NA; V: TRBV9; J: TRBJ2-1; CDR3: CASSVEGQLDNEQFF
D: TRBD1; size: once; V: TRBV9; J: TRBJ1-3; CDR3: CASSHSLGQGNPTIYF
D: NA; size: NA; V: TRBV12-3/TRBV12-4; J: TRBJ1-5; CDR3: CASSLTTGQPQHF
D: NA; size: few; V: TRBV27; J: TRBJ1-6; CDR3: CASRFNRASSYNSPLHF
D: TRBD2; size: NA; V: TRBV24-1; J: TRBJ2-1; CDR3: CATSDLPGTTCNIVGTRIRNEQFF
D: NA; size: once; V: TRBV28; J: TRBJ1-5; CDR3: CASSPPGGNQPQHF
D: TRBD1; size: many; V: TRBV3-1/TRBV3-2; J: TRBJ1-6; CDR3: CASSQQPGTGQSPLHF
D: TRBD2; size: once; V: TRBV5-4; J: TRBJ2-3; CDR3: CASSISGGTDTQYF